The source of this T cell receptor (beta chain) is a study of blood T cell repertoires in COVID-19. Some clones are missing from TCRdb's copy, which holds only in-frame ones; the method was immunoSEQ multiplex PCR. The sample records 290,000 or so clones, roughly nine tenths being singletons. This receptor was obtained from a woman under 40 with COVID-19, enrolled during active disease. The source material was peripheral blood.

The CDR3 is CASSGTLAGVLGANVLTF. The CDR3 nucleotides are TGTGCCAGCAGTGGGACTCTAGCGGGAGTATTGGGGGCCAACGTCCTGACTTTC. V is TRBV2 and J is TRBJ2-6, with TRBD2 matching 10 bases. CDR3 length equals 18 residues. The germline CDR1 and CDR2 sequences are SNHLY and FYNNEI. V was clipped by 4 bases and J by 4 bases; unmatched bases: 10.